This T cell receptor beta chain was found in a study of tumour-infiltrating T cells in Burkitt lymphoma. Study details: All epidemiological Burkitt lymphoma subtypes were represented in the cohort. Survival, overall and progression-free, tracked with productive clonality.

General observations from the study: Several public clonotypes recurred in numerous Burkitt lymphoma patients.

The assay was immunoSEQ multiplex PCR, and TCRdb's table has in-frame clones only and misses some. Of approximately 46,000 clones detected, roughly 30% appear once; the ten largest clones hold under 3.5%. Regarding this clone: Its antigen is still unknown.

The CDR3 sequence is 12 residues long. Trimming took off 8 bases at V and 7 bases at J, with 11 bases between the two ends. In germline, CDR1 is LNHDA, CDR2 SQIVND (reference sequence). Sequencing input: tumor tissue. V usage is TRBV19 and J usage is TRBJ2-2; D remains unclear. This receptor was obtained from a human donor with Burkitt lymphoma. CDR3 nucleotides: TGTGCCAGTGGCGGTGGCCGCGGGGAGCTGTTTTTT. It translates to CASGGGRGELFF.